The 12 T cell receptor beta chains listed next were all sequenced from one sample in a study of shared clonotypes between healthy human individuals. Some clones are missing from TCRdb's copy, which holds only in-frame ones; the method was immunoSEQ multiplex PCR. The data show approximately 1,000,000 clones, approximately 80% seen once. The specimen was memory CD4+ T cells from PBMCs. Subset in this sample: CD45RA-negative fraction. These receptors all stem from a young man in good health. Some clones in this sample may be carry-over from other donors' samples.

The chain uses TRBV5-1 and TRBJ1-5, with no clear D. Trimming removed 7 bases from V and 4 bases from J, with 12 bases in between. The CDR3 contains 13 residues. Germline V gene sequence: CDR1 SGHRS, CDR2 YFSETQ. This CDR3 reads CASRVGENQPQHF. CDR3 bases: TGCGCCAGCCGGGTCGGAGAAAATCAGCCCCAGCATTTT.

The J gene is TRBJ1-3, the V gene TRBV28; no definite D call. Looked up from germline, CDR1 is MDHEN and CDR2 is SYDVKM. V was clipped by 3 bases and J by 9 bases, with 9 bases between them. The CDR3 is 12 amino acids. In DNA, the CDR3 is TGTGCCAGCAGTTTTTCTCGCGCCACCATATATTTT. Encoded protein: CASSFSRATIYF.

J is TRBJ1-2 and V is TRBV2; D ambiguous. The CDR3 consists of 15 residues. Per the germline V gene, CDR1 is SNHLY and CDR2 is FYNNEI. V lost 6 bases to trimming and J lost 0 bases, with 14 bases between them. The CDR3 loop reads CASRAVGGSNYGYTF. CDR3 coding DNA: TGTGCCAGCAGGGCGGTGGGAGGGTCTAACTATGGCTACACCTTC. Using reference TRBV2 and TRBJ1-2 for the parts outside the CDR3, the full variable domain is EPEVTQTPSHQVTQMGQEVILRCVPISNHLYFYWYRQILGQKVEFLVSFYNNEISEKSEIFDDQFSVERPDGSNFTLKIRSTKLEDSAMYFCASRAVGGSNYGYTFGSGTRLTVV.

This clone was seen only once. The chain is built from TRBV7-3 and TRBJ2-6; D remains unclear. V was cut by 5 bases and J by 0 bases, with 11 bases left in between. Germline values: CDR1 SGHTA, CDR2 FQGTGA. The CDR3 totals 16 residues. The CDR3 spells CASSRLSDSGANVLTF. CDR3 DNA sequence: TGTGCCAGCAGCCGCCTCAGCGACTCTGGGGCCAACGTCCTGACTTTC.

The sample holds one count of this clone. J is TRBJ2-1 and V is TRBV19, with 9 bases matching TRBD1. V lost 1 base, J lost 8 bases, and 6 bases stayed unmatched. This CDR3 is 15 amino acids long. Germline V CDR1 and CDR2: LNHDA, SQIVND (reference sequence). The CDR3 region is CASSIAGQGADEQFF. The CDR3 DNA is TGTGCCAGTAGTATAGCGGGACAGGGTGCGGATGAGCAGTTCTTC. Full variable domain (outside the CDR3, taken from reference TRBV19 and TRBJ2-1): DGGITQSPKYLFRKEGQNVTLSCEQNLNHDAMYWYRQDPGQGLRLIYYSQIVNDFQKGDIAEGYSVSREKKESFPLTVTSAQKNPTAFYLCASSIAGQGADEQFFGPGTRLTVL.

The CDR3 reads CASSPGLAGGELFF. In nucleotides, the CDR3 is TGTGCCAGCAGCCCCGGACTAGCGGGTGGGGAGCTGTTTTTT. The J gene is TRBJ2-2, the V gene TRBV7-3; 11 nucleotides align to TRBD2. Germline V lookup: CDR1 SGHTA, CDR2 FQGTGA. J was trimmed by 8 bases and V by 5 bases; bases with no gene match: 4. The length of the CDR3 is 14 residues.

This chain joins TRBV9 and TRBJ1-4; D not resolved. This CDR3 contains 14 residues. V dropped 3 bases and J dropped 8 bases, with 14 bases sitting between them. CDR1 is SGDLS and CDR2 is YYNGEE in the germline V gene. The CDR3 sequence is CASSALAVGEKLFF. The CDR3 coding sequence is TGTGCCAGCAGCGCCCTCGCCGTTGGGGAAAAACTGTTTTTT.

The gene calls are TRBV5-7 and TRBJ2-7; a weak D match, TRBD1 (6 bases). TRBV5-7 is an ORF, with its function uncertain. The germline V and J ends were trimmed by 3 bases and 2 bases, with 15 bases remaining between them. The length of the CDR3 is 15 residues. This chain's CDR3 is CASSYDRLPPYEQYF. DNA for the CDR3: TGTGCCAGCAGCTATGACAGGTTACCACCCTACGAGCAGTACTTC.

The chain couples TRBV15 to TRBJ2-2; D is uncertain. This CDR3 contains 12 residues. Trimming cost V 0 bases and J 6 bases, with 2 bases left between them. The germline CDR1 and CDR2 sequences are LNHNV and YYDKDF (reference sequence). CDR3 DNA sequence: TGTGCCACCAGCAGAGAGGCCGGGGAGCTGTTTTTT. This sequence encodes CATSREAGELFF. Based on the CDR3 plus reference TRBV15 and TRBJ2-2, the full variable domain is DAMVIQNPRYQVTQFGKPVTLSCSQTLNHNVMYWYQQKSSQAPKLLFHYYDKDFNNEADTPDNFQSRRPNTSFCFLDIRSPGLGDTAMYLCATSREAGELFFGEGSRLTVL.

This clone was picked up many times. As DNA, the CDR3 is TGCGCCAGCAGCCAACCGACAGGGGTCGGGGAGCTGTTTTTT. It specifies CASSQPTGVGELFF. V usage is TRBV4-1 and J usage is TRBJ2-2; 8 nucleotides agree with TRBD1. Germline-derived CDR1 and CDR2 are MGHRA and YSYEKL. The CDR3 spans 14 residues. With 2 bases clipped from V and 7 bases from J, the junction kept 3 bases outside the gene matches.

The chain has TRBV29-1 and TRBJ2-7, with TRBD1 identical over 9 bases. The junction had 6 bases not matched to a gene; V was cut back by 6 bases and J by 3 bases. Germline V lookup: CDR1 SQVTM, CDR2 ANQGSEA. This CDR3 spans 13 amino acids. The CDR3 DNA reads as TGCAGCGTCCTGGGACAGGGCGGCTACGAGCAGTACTTC. Its protein is CSVLGQGGYEQYF.

This clone came up a few times. The V gene is TRBV7-2, the J gene TRBJ2-1; D gene uncertain. Germline CDR1 SGHTA, CDR2 FQGNSA. Deletions cut 6 bases from V and 0 bases from J, with 6 bases between. The CDR3 runs 13 residues. The CDR3 region has the DNA TGTGCCAGCAGTTCAAGCTCCTACAATGAGCAGTTCTTC. Translated: CASSSSSYNEQFF.